This T cell receptor (beta chain) was recovered during a study of blood T cell repertoires in COVID-19 (dated by TCRdb to about 2020). Regarding the study in general: The collaborator samples originated in the United States, Italy and Spain and spanned the acute and convalescent phases of COVID-19. The prospective study material was composed of cDNA or gDNA derived from T cells, B-cell-depleted T cells, or PBMCs. The dataset comprised deeply sampled blood TCRbeta repertoires from subjects exposed to, actively infected with, or recovered from COVID-19. The repertoires were released in a freely available public database intended as a resource for research on the immune response to SARS-CoV-2. Samples were obtained from the ongoing ImmuneRACE study (first 160 participants) and from 1,254 subjects provided by 6 global collaborators. Sample metadata almost always included a de-identified subject ID, COVID-19 status, age in years and sex. HLA class I and class II types, where available, came from metadata supplied by the sample provider rather than from assay-based typing. Summary of the overall study and its limitations: The amount of clinical and demographic metadata varied by source and participant and was provided uncurated.

Participants in the prospective study were aged about 18 to 95 years, lived in about two dozen United States geographic areas, and enrolled through a virtual design. Cohort assignment in the prospective study relied on participant-reported clinical history from a screening survey and a study questionnaire. In the prospective study, mobile phlebotomists collected whole blood, serum and a nasopharyngeal or oropharyngeal swab from each participant. Prospective study participants could optionally give additional blood draws and questionnaires over an approximately two-month period. Prospective study blood samples were shipped either frozen or at room temperature before DNA extraction. The immunoSEQ Assay, a bias-controlled multiplex PCR, was used to amplify TCRbeta CDR3 regions from genomic DNA. Processing in the source paper ran as follows. The number of nucleated cells in each sample was estimated by amplification of reference gene primers within the assay. Sequence reads were collapsed and filtered to measure the absolute abundance of every unique TCRbeta CDR3 rearrangement. For each sample, productive Simpson clonality was calculated by taking the square root of Simpson's diversity index across productive rearrangements. The source is immuneACCESS, and TCRdb retained only in-frame sequences with V and J called. Part of the clones is not carried over; for the studies checked, unresolved V genes explain less than half of this, and the remainder is unexplained. That table gives V, J and clone size, and the DNA gave D and trimming. The sample records roughly 220,000 clones, roughly 88% of which are singletons. The ten biggest clones cover about 15% of the sample.

Regarding this clone: Its binding antigen is unknown. The input lacks base qualities; no much larger clone sits a single base away.

From the cysteine up to the phenylalanine, the CDR3 has a length of 19 residues. Of the read, only the CDR3 DNA is kept; its 57 bases are in frame from base 1. The sequenced sample consisted of PBMCs or T cells enriched from blood (not recorded which). This TCR derives from a woman aged 45 to 65 with acute COVID-19. The chain couples TRBV21-1 to TRBJ1-5. TRBV21-1 is a pseudogene segment. The bases read TGTGCCAGCAGCAAAGGCAGACCCAAAGGAGAGCTTAGCAATCAGCCCCAGCATTTT. It specifies CASSKGRPKGELSNQPQHF.